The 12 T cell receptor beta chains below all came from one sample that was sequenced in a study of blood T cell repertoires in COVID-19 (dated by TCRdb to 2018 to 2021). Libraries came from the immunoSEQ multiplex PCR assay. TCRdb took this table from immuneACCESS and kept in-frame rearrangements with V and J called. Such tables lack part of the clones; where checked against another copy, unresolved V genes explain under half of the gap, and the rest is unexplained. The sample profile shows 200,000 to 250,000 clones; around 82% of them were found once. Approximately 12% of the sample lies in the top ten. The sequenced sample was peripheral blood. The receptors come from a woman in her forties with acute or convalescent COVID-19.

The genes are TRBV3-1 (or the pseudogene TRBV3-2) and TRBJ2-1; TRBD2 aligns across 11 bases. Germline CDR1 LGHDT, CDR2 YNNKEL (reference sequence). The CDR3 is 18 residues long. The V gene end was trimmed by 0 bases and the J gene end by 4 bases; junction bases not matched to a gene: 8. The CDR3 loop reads CASSQEGKTSGGYNEQFF. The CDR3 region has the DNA TGTGCCAGCAGCCAAGAAGGGAAAACTAGCGGGGGATACAATGAGCAGTTCTTC.

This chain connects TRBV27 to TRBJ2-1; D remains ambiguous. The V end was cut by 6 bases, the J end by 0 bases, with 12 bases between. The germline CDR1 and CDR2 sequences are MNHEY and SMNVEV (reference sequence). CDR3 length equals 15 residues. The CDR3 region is CASSQVQSSYNEQFF. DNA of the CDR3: TGTGCCAGCAGCCAAGTACAAAGCTCCTACAATGAGCAGTTCTTC.

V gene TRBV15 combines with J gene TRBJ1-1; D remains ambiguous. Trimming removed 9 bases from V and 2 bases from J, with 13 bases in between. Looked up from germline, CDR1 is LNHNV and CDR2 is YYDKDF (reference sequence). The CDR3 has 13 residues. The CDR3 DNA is TGTGCCACTAGTATGGGCAGTAACACTGAAGCTTTCTTT. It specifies CATSMGSNTEAFF.

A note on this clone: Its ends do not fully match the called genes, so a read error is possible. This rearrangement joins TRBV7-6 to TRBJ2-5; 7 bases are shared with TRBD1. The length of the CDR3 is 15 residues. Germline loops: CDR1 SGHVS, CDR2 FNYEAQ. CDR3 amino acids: CASSLGVTGTETRYF. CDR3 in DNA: TGTGCCAGCAGCTTAGGGGTGACAGGGACCGAGACCCGGTACTTC.

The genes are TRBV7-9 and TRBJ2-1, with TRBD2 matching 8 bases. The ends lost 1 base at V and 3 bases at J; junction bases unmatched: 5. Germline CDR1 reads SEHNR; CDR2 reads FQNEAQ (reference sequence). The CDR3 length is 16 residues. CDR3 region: CASSLVASGSYNEQFF. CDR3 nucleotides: TGTGCCAGCAGCTTAGTGGCGAGCGGGAGCTACAATGAGCAGTTCTTC.

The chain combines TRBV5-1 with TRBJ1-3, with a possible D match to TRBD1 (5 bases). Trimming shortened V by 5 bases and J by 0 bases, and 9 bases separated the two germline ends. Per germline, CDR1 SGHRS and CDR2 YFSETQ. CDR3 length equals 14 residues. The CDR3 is CASSLGVSGNTIYF. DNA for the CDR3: TGCGCCAGCAGTTTAGGGGTCTCTGGAAACACCATATATTTT.

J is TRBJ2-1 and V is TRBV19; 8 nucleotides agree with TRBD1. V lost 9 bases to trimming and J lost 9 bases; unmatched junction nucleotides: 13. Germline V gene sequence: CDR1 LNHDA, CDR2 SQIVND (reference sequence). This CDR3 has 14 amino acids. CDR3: CASRRGQGLGEQFF. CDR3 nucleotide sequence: TGTGCCAGCCGAAGAGGACAGGGTCTCGGTGAGCAGTTCTTC. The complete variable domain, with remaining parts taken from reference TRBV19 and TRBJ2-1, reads DGGITQSPKYLFRKEGQNVTLSCEQNLNHDAMYWYRQDPGQGLRLIYYSQIVNDFQKGDIAEGYSVSREKKESFPLTVTSAQKNPTAFYLCASRRGQGLGEQFFGPGTRLTVL.

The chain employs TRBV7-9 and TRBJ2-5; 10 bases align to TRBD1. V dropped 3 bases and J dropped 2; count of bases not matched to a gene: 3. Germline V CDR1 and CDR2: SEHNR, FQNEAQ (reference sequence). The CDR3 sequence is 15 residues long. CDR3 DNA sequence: TGTGCCAGCAGCTTTAGGACAGGGGGACAAGAGACCCAGTACTTC. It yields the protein CASSFRTGGQETQYF.

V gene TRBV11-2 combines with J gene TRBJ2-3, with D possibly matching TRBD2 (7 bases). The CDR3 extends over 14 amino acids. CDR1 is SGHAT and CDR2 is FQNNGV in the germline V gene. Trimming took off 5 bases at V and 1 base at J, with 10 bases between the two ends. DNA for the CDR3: TGTGCCAGCAGCCAAGGGGGGGGCACAGATACGCAGTATTTT. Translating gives CASSQGGGTDTQYF.

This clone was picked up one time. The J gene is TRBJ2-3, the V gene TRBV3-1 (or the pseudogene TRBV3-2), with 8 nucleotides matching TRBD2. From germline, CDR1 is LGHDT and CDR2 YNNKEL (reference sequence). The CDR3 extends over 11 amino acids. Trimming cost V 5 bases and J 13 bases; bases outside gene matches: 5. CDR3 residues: CASSTGTREYF. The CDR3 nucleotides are TGTGCCAGCAGCACCGGGACTAGGGAGTATTTT.

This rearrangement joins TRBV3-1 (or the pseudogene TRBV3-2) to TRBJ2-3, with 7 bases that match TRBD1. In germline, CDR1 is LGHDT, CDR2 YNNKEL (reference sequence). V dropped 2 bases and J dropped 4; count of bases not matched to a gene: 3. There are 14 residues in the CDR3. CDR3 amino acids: CASSQLGGSDTQYF. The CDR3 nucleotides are TGTGCCAGCAGCCAATTAGGGGGCTCAGATACGCAGTATTTT.

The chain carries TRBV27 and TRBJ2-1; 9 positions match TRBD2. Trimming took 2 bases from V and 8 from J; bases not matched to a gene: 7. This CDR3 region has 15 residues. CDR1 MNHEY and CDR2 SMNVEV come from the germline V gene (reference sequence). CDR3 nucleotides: TGTGCCAGCAGTTTAAGGCCTAGCGGGACCGATGAGCAGTTCTTC. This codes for CASSLRPSGTDEQFF.